The following is a TCR beta chain sequence with its context. Its antigen remains unknown. Trimming took 1 base from V and 0 from J, leaving 18 bases between them. Germline CDR1 and CDR2: SGHVS and FNYEAQ. The CDR3 runs to 18 residues. This sample is drawn from a study of cytomegalovirus exposure and HLA in healthy donors. Study-wide results and limits: It has been reported that TCR beta sequences accurately predicted the HLA-A and HLA-B alleles of most subjects. Segments of the TCR beta V type were, in most cases, productive about 87% or about 30% of the time in an earlier analysis.

60 Vbeta and 13 Jbeta primers were used in PCR. The protocol was immunoSEQ multiplex PCR, while the TCRdb copy is restricted to in-frame clones and leaves out a portion. The sample holds 150,000 or so clones, nearly 80% seen once. The chain is built from TRBV7-6 and TRBJ1-2; the D gene is possibly TRBD1 (6 bases). This TCR was recovered from a man aged 25 to 40 in good health and CMV-seropositive. What was sequenced was PBMCs. The CDR3 is CASSLVSGDRPPNYGYTF. CDR3 DNA: TGTGCCAGCAGCTTAGTCTCGGGCGACAGGCCCCCTAACTATGGCTACACCTTC.